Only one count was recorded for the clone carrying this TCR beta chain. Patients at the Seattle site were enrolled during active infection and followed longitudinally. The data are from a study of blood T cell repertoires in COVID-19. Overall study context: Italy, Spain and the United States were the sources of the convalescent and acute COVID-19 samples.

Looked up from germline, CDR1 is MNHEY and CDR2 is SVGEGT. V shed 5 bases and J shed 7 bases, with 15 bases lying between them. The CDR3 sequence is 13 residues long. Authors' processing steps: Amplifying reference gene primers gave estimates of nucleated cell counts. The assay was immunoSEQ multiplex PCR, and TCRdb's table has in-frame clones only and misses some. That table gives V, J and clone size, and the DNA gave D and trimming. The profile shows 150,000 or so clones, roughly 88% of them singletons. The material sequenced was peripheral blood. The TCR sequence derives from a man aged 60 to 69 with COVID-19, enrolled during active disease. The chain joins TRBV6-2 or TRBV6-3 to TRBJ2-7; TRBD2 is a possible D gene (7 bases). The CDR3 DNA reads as TGTGCCAGCAGTACCGCGGGGGCGTGGGAGCAGTACTTC. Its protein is CASSTAGAWEQYF.